This entry describes one T cell receptor beta chain. The data belong to a study of blood T cell repertoires in COVID-19. The CDR3 is made up of 16 amino acids. Deletions cut 3 bases from V and 6 bases from J, with 20 bases between. The germline V gene has CDR1 MNHEY and CDR2 SMNVEV (reference sequence). In the original analysis: Using reference gene primer amplification, nucleated cell counts were estimated. TCRdb's table, derived via immunoSEQ multiplex PCR, lists solely in-frame clones and lacks some. V, J and clone size derive from that table, while D and trimming were established from the DNA sequence. The table records 210,000 or so clones, 81% of them present only once.

The clonotype originates from a woman aged 45-65 years with acute COVID-19. Sequencing was carried out using PBMCs or T cells enriched from blood (not recorded which). The rearrangement links TRBV27 to TRBJ1-2; D is possibly TRBD1 (6 bases). The chain's CDR3 is CASSFGQYEFRNGYTF. The CDR3 DNA reads TGTGCCAGCAGTTTCGGACAGTATGAGTTTCGGAATGGCTACACCTTC.